The clone carrying this T cell receptor (beta chain) was detected only a few times. The data were obtained in a study of T cells in Graves' hyperthyroidism and ophthalmopathy. Amplification yielded TCR beta CDR3 regions, with RNA transcripts as the source. Carried out on the TCR CDR3, a first-round RT-PCR used the HTBI primer set. TCRdb reprocessed the multiplex PCR reads via MiXCR and lists one record per CDR3 protein. The table records about 320,000 distinct CDR3 sequences, 15% to 20% of them present only once. The V gene's germline CDR1 is LGHDT and CDR2 YNNKEL (reference sequence). This CDR3 comprises 15 residues. The J segment lost 8 bases and the V segment lost 4 bases, leaving 10 bases of the junction unmatched.

Sequences were obtained from blood. The chain carries TRBV3-1 and TRBJ1-4; 7 bases fit TRBD1. The receptor's source is a man aged 30-40 years with Graves' hyperthyroidism. CDR3 DNA sequence: TGTGCCAGCAGCCTTAAGACAGGGTCCGACGAAAAACTGTTTTTT. It encodes CASSLKTGSDEKLFF.